This TCR beta chain derives from a study of blood T cell repertoires in COVID-19. On the study more broadly: The samples span acute and convalescent COVID-19 from the United States, Italy and Spain. Sample material is recorded as cDNA or gDNA derived from T cells, B-cell-depleted T cells, or PBMCs.

Per the authors' pipeline: From reference gene primer amplification, estimates of nucleated cell counts were derived. TCRdb's copy holds only in-frame clones and misses some; the assay was immunoSEQ multiplex PCR. V and J calls and clone size are as listed in that table; D and trimming were resolved from the DNA. The sample lists tens of thousands of clones, around 80% seen once, with more than 40% in the top ten. The CDR3 contains 16 residues. Trimming removed 2 bases from V and 10 bases from J, with 20 bases in between. Germline CDR1 reads MGHRA; CDR2 reads YSYEKL. This chain links TRBV4-1 with TRBJ1-4; possibly TRBD1 for D (6 bases). The sequenced sample consisted of peripheral blood. The source of this sequence is a woman older than 75 with acute or convalescent COVID-19. This CDR3 reads CASSQINVREGGKLFF. The CDR3 bases are TGCGCCAGCAGCCAAATTAACGTGAGGGAAGGGGGAAAACTGTTTTTT.